The 13 T cell receptor beta chains below were found in one sample sequenced in a study of PD-1 blockade in classical Hodgkin lymphoma. Generated by immunoSEQ multiplex PCR, the TCRdb table keeps only in-frame clones and is missing some. Among 120,000 to 150,000 clones listed, approximately 80% were seen once. Brentuximab vedotin exposure varied, and every patient relapsed after autologous stem cell transplantation. The sequenced sample was peripheral blood mononuclear cells (PBMCs), obtained before the second cycle of nivolumab. Receptor source: a human donor with classical Hodgkin lymphoma.

The V gene is TRBV23-1, the J gene TRBJ1-5; TRBD1 matches 7 bases. TRBV23-1 is an open reading frame whose function is uncertain. CDR3 length: 16 amino acids. V lost 2 bases and J lost 0; bases outside the gene matches: 4. This chain's CDR3 is CASSQPTGDSNQPQHF. The CDR3 coding sequence is TGCGCCAGCAGTCAACCTACAGGGGATAGCAATCAGCCCCAGCATTTT.

V and J are TRBV5-4 and TRBJ2-3, with TRBD1 matching 11 bases. Germline V gives CDR1 SGHNT, CDR2 YYREEE (reference sequence). Unmatched junction bases numbered 2, after V lost 0 bases and J lost 2 bases. The CDR3 has 16 residues. In DNA, the CDR3 is TGTGCCAGCAGCTTGGGGACAGGGGGCATCACAGATACGCAGTATTTT. The encoded protein is CASSLGTGGITDTQYF.

In this sample, this clone turned up once. The chain links TRBV7-9 to TRBJ1-5; D may be TRBD1 (6 bases). There are 16 residues in the CDR3. Germline CDR1 and CDR2: SEHNR and FQNEAQ (reference sequence). V shed 5 bases and J shed 0 bases, with 14 bases lying between them. In DNA, the CDR3 is TGTGCCAGCAGCCTAGGGGGGAGGTATAGCAATCAGCCCCAGCATTTT. As protein: CASSLGGRYSNQPQHF.

The chain recombines TRBV5-5 with TRBJ1-4; 10 bases are shared with TRBD1. V lost 2 bases, J lost 7 bases, and 5 bases stayed unmatched. The CDR3 is 15 residues long. Germline-derived CDR1 and CDR2 are SGHKS and YYEKEE (reference sequence). In nucleotides, the CDR3 is TGTGCCAGCAGCTTAAACCGGGACAGGGGTGAAAAACTGTTTTTT. It codes for CASSLNRDRGEKLFF.

Written as DNA, the CDR3 is TGTGCCAGCAGTTACCCGACGGACTATGGCTACACCTTC. As protein: CASSYPTDYGYTF. The chain links TRBV6-5 to TRBJ1-2, with D uncertain. The V and J ends lost 2 bases and 3 bases respectively, with 7 bases between them. Looked up from germline, CDR1 is MNHEY and CDR2 is SVGAGI. CDR3 length: 13 residues.

The rearrangement joins TRBV7-9 to TRBJ2-5; TRBD2 agrees at 7 bases. The germline gives CDR1 SEHNR, CDR2 FQNEAQ (reference sequence). The CDR3 contains 16 residues. J gave up 6 bases and V 2 bases, and 12 bases lay outside the gene matches. CDR3 residues: CASSLLGWEGAKTQYF. In DNA form, the CDR3 reads TGTGCCAGCAGCTTACTCGGGTGGGAGGGCGCGAAGACCCAGTACTTC.

This chain uses TRBV18 with TRBJ1-2, with D uncertain. Trimming left V 1 base short and J 7 bases short, with 13 bases between. CDR1 and CDR2 (germline): KGHSH, LQKENI. This CDR3 spans 14 amino acids. The CDR3 loop is CASSPQAGEGGYTF. As DNA, the CDR3 is TGTGCCAGCTCACCACAGGCTGGGGAGGGTGGCTACACCTTC.

The chain combines TRBV14 with TRBJ2-2; 13 positions match TRBD2. Germline V gene data show CDR1 as SGHDN and CDR2 as FVKESK. V shed 4 bases, J shed 7 bases, and the junction held 9 bases outside the gene matches. The CDR3 runs 17 residues. The CDR3: CASSRELAGGPGGELFF. The CDR3 DNA follows: TGTGCCAGCAGCCGAGAACTAGCGGGAGGGCCGGGCGGGGAGCTGTTTTTT.

The chain uses TRBV15 and TRBJ2-5, with D possibly being TRBD1 (5 bases). There are 16 residues in the CDR3. Germline V lookup: CDR1 LNHNV, CDR2 YYDKDF (reference sequence). Deletions cut 0 bases from V and 2 bases from J, with 13 bases between. The CDR3 region has the DNA TGTGCCACCAGCAGAGATACGGTGACAGCTCAAGAGACCCAGTACTTC. Its translation is CATSRDTVTAQETQYF.

V usage is TRBV9 and J usage is TRBJ2-7, with 8 bases lining up with TRBD2. Germline assignment: CDR1 SGDLS and CDR2 YYNGEE. With 0 bases clipped from V and 1 base from J, the junction kept 3 bases outside the gene matches. The CDR3 length is 15 residues. CDR3 region: CASSVGKRGSYEQYF. For the CDR3, the DNA is TGTGCCAGCAGCGTAGGGAAGCGGGGGTCCTACGAGCAGTACTTC.

The chain uses TRBV20-1 and TRBJ1-1; D unresolved. Germline V gene data show CDR1 as DFQATT and CDR2 as SNEGSKA (reference sequence). This CDR3 is 11 amino acids long. V was pared by 1 base and J by 3 bases, with 3 bases between. CDR3 sequence: CSARGYTEAFF. CDR3 nucleotides: TGCAGTGCTAGAGGGTACACTGAAGCTTTCTTT.

The chain has TRBV19 and TRBJ2-2; perhaps D is TRBD1 or TRBD2 (7 bases each). Trimming took off 4 bases at V and 3 bases at J, with 12 bases between the two ends. The germline V gene has CDR1 LNHDA and CDR2 SQIVND (reference sequence). This CDR3 spans 15 amino acids. The CDR3 DNA is TGTGCCAGTAGTAGGCCAGGGGGGGACACCGGGGAGCTGTTTTTT. This encodes CASSRPGGDTGELFF.

V is TRBV10-3 and J is TRBJ2-1; D gene uncertain. Trimming removed 2 bases at V and 3 bases at J, with 8 bases between. Germline CDR1 ENHRY, CDR2 SYGVKD. This CDR3 region has 14 residues. In DNA form, the CDR3 reads TGTGCCATCAGTGAGCATTCCAACTACAATGAGCAGTTCTTC. Its protein product is CAISEHSNYNEQFF.